The 28 T cell receptor beta chains below all came from one sample that was sequenced in a study of T-cell memory formation after mild COVID-19. TCRdb called the 5' RACE reads again in MiXCR, with one record for every CDR3 protein. The table lists 150,000 to 200,000 distinct CDR3 sequences, roughly a third of them singletons, with 12% in the top ten. Sequenced: PBMCs or a T cell subset sorted from them (not recorded which). All receptors derive from an adult woman who had mild COVID-19 (a few samples of this study predate the infection). Cell type and time point are not known.

This clonotype turned up a few times. The V and J genes are TRBV18 and TRBJ1-1, with D unclear. Germline V gives CDR1 KGHSH, CDR2 LQKENI. This CDR3 spans 14 amino acids. With 3 bases removed from V and 1 base from J, the gap between germline ends came to 9 bases. The CDR3 sequence: CASSPSQANTEAFF. CDR3 coding DNA: TGTGCCAGCTCACCCTCCCAGGCGAACACTGAAGCTTTCTTT.

This clonotype was picked up a small number of times. V usage is TRBV5-5 and J usage is TRBJ1-2, with 11 bases identical to TRBD1. The length of the CDR3 is 16 residues. CDR1 SGHKS and CDR2 YYEKEE come from the germline V gene (reference sequence). The trim removed 4 bases at V and 4 bases at J, leaving 9 bases unmatched. DNA of the CDR3: TGTGCCAGCAGCATCCTTCCGGGACAGGGGGTCTATGGCTACACCTTC. Amino acids: CASSILPGQGVYGYTF. The entire variable domain, with the rest obtained from reference TRBV5-5 and TRBJ1-2, is as follows: DAGVTQSPTHLIKTRGQQVTLRCSPISGHKSVSWYQQVLGQGPQFIFQYYEKEERGRGNFPDRFSARQFPNYSSELNVNALLLGDSALYLCASSILPGQGVYGYTFGSGTRLTVV.

V usage is TRBV5-1 and J usage is TRBJ1-2; 9 bases agree with TRBD1. The CDR3 extends over 14 amino acids. V gave up 4 bases and J gave up 5 bases; unmatched junction bases: 6. CDR1 SGHRS and CDR2 YFSETQ come from the germline V gene. CDR3 protein: CASSDGDRVYGYTF. Here the CDR3 DNA reads TGCGCCAGCAGCGATGGGGACAGGGTTTATGGCTACACCTTC.

The CDR3 is CAWGGGSALHNEQFF. CDR3 DNA sequence: TGTGCCTGGGGTGGCGGCAGTGCCCTACACAATGAGCAGTTCTTC. This chain connects TRBV30 to TRBJ2-1; no reliable D call. V lost 5 bases and J lost 5, with 19 bases in between. CDR1 and CDR2 (germline): GTSNPN, SVGIG (reference sequence). The CDR3 spans 15 residues.

The rearrangement joins TRBV10-3 to TRBJ2-3, with D tentatively TRBD1 (5 bases). V was clipped by 0 bases and J by 1 base, with 8 bases between them. Germline V gives CDR1 ENHRY, CDR2 SYGVKD. The CDR3 loop spans 15 amino acids. The CDR3 DNA reads as TGTGCCATCAGTGAGTCGAACAGGCGCACAGATACGCAGTATTTT. Amino acids: CAISESNRRTDTQYF.

In this sample, this clonotype turned up a few times. V gene TRBV4-1 combines with J gene TRBJ2-1, with a weak D call TRBD2 (6 bases). From germline, CDR1 is MGHRA and CDR2 YSYEKL. The V gene lost 5 bases and the J gene lost 3 bases, with 14 bases spanning the gap. The CDR3 sequence is 15 residues long. The CDR3 sequence: CASSDGTRVYNEQFF. The CDR3 DNA sequence: TGCGCCAGCAGCGACGGGACTCGGGTCTACAATGAGCAGTTCTTC.

This clonotype has just a few counts. This CDR3 is CASSRLLGQATNNEQFF. The CDR3 DNA sequence: TGTGCCAGCAGCCGGCTCCTCGGGCAGGCCACAAACAATGAGCAGTTCTTC. The chain recombines TRBV7-2 with TRBJ2-1; no clear D gene. The length of the CDR3 is 17 residues. Trimming left V 5 bases short and J 5 bases short, with 22 bases between. CDR1 and CDR2 from the germline V gene are SGHTA and FQGNSA. Full variable domain (outside the CDR3, taken from reference TRBV7-2 and TRBJ2-1): GAGVSQSPSNKVTEKGKDVELRCDPISGHTALYWYRQSLGQGLEFLIYFQGNSAPDKSGLPSDRFSAERTGGSVSTLTIQRTQQEDSAVYLCASSRLLGQATNNEQFFGPGTRLTVL.

This clonotype was observed a handful of times. The chain is built from TRBV18 and TRBJ1-2; a possible D gene is TRBD1 (6 bases). Trimming cost V 3 bases and J 4 bases, with 12 bases left between them. The CDR3 length is 14 residues. Germline loops: CDR1 KGHSH, CDR2 LQKENI. CDR3 residues: CASSPRGDGYGYTF. DNA for the CDR3: TGTGCCAGCTCACCCAGGGGAGATGGCTATGGCTACACCTTC.

The rearrangement links TRBV10-3 to TRBJ1-4; 9 nucleotides align to TRBD1. V shed 5 bases and J 8 bases; nucleotides not matched to a gene: 15. This CDR3 has 17 amino acids. Germline V gene data show CDR1 as ENHRY and CDR2 as SYGVKD. CDR3: CAISRNSVQGAREKLFF. CDR3 DNA: TGTGCCATCAGTAGAAATTCCGTACAGGGGGCCCGAGAAAAACTGTTTTTT.

The V gene is TRBV4-3, the J gene TRBJ2-1; no clear D. Between the trimmed V and J ends, which lost 4 bases and 4 bases, there was a span of 20 bases. Germline CDR1 LGHNA, CDR2 YSLEER. The CDR3 is 17 amino acids. The CDR3 DNA reads TGCGCCAGCAGCCCCGAAATAACGGATAGCTCTTACAATGAGCAGTTCTTC. As protein: CASSPEITDSSYNEQFF.

The chain combines TRBV14 with TRBJ2-3, with D possibly TRBD1 on 5 matching bases. In germline, CDR1 is SGHDN, CDR2 FVKESK. Trimming removed 1 base at V and 0 bases at J, with 8 bases between. The CDR3 spans 15 residues. CDR3: CASSQVSGSTDTQYF. The CDR3, as DNA: TGTGCCAGCAGCCAAGTATCAGGGAGCACAGATACGCAGTATTTT.

The V and J genes are TRBV24-1 and TRBJ1-1; D is ambiguous. The CDR3 is 13 residues long. V was clipped by 5 bases and J by 0 bases, with 6 bases between them. CDR1 and CDR2 from the germline V gene are KGHDR and SFDVKD. The CDR3 DNA is TGTGCCACCAGTGTAGGACTGAACACTGAAGCTTTCTTT. As protein: CATSVGLNTEAFF.

This clonotype has just a few counts. This chain joins TRBV20-1 and TRBJ2-1; 14 bases line up with TRBD2. CDR3 length: 15 amino acids. Losses at the gene ends were 3 bases for V and 8 bases for J; bases not matched to a gene: 6. The V gene's germline CDR1 is DFQATT and CDR2 SNEGSKA (reference sequence). The CDR3 bases are TGCAGTGCTAGGTCCGGGACTAGCGGGAGCCATGAGCAGTTCTTC. This translates into CSARSGTSGSHEQFF.

The chain couples TRBV19 to TRBJ1-6; TRBD1 matches 9 bases. V lost 7 bases, J lost 9 bases, and 16 bases stayed unmatched. The germline CDR1 and CDR2 sequences are LNHDA and SQIVND (reference sequence). The CDR3 runs to 17 residues. CDR3 nucleotide sequence: TGTGCCAGTACCTCTCCAAGGGGGACAGGGTCGGGTTCACCCCTCCACTTT. It yields the protein CASTSPRGTGSGSPLHF. Full variable domain (outside the CDR3, taken from reference TRBV19 and TRBJ1-6): DGGITQSPKYLFRKEGQNVTLSCEQNLNHDAMYWYRQDPGQGLRLIYYSQIVNDFQKGDIAEGYSVSREKKESFPLTVTSAQKNPTAFYLCASTSPRGTGSGSPLHFGNGTRLTVT.

V gene TRBV2 combines with J gene TRBJ1-1, with 7 bases lining up with TRBD1. The V gene's germline CDR1 is SNHLY and CDR2 FYNNEI. This CDR3 comprises 12 residues. V dropped 9 bases and J dropped 3; count of bases not matched to a gene: 4. In DNA form, the CDR3 reads TGTGCCAGAGGGACAGACGACACTGAAGCTTTCTTT. Its protein is CARGTDDTEAFF.

The rearrangement links TRBV7-9 to TRBJ2-7, with 13 bases that match TRBD2. The V and J ends lost 1 base and 2 bases, in that order; junction bases with no gene match: 5. Germline values: CDR1 SEHNR, CDR2 FQNEAQ (reference sequence). This CDR3 contains 17 residues. CDR3 protein: CASSLGLAGGLTYEQYF. The CDR3 DNA is TGTGCCAGCAGCTTAGGACTAGCGGGGGGCCTTACCTACGAGCAGTACTTC.

The chain has TRBV18 and TRBJ2-7; D is unresolved. In germline, CDR1 is KGHSH, CDR2 LQKENI. The CDR3 sequence is 14 residues long. V dropped 0 bases and J dropped 3 bases, with 9 bases sitting between them. The DNA of the CDR3 is TGTGCCAGCTCACCACCGGCGGCTATCTACGAGCAGTACTTC. Translation: CASSPPAAIYEQYF.

This clonotype was observed a few times. The chain couples TRBV3-1 to TRBJ2-5, with 8 nucleotides matching TRBD2. The CDR3 has 15 residues. Germline-derived CDR1 and CDR2 are LGHDT and YNNKEL (reference sequence). V trimming: 0 bases; J trimming: 4 bases; junction bases outside the gene matches: 4. This CDR3 is CASSQENGGAETQYF. The CDR3 DNA sequence: TGTGCCAGCAGCCAAGAAAACGGGGGGGCAGAGACCCAGTACTTC.

The genes are TRBV29-1 and TRBJ1-3, with a possible D match to TRBD1 (6 bases). CDR1 is SQVTM, CDR2 ANQGSEA, per germline. The CDR3 is 14 residues long. V lost 1 base and J 5 bases, leaving 12 bases between the germline ends. The CDR3 DNA reads as TGCAGCGTTGAAGCTGGGGACACAAGAAACACCATATATTTT. Protein sequence: CSVEAGDTRNTIYF.

The J gene is TRBJ2-2, the V gene TRBV4-1, with TRBD2 matching over 12 bases. The CDR3 is 17 amino acids. Looked up from germline, CDR1 is MGHRA and CDR2 is YSYEKL. Trimming cost V 3 bases and J 7 bases; bases outside gene matches: 9. The CDR3 sequence: CASSHPSSGGALGELFF. The CDR3 nucleotides read TGCGCCAGCAGCCACCCCTCTAGCGGGGGGGCTCTCGGGGAGCTGTTTTTT.

V and J are TRBV20-1 and TRBJ2-3; no clear D. Trimming stripped 6 bases from V and 4 bases from J, with 20 bases between. This CDR3 has 15 residues. Germline V lookup: CDR1 DFQATT, CDR2 SNEGSKA (reference sequence). The chain's CDR3 is CSAMDSPEAADTQYF. The DNA for the CDR3 is TGCAGTGCCATGGATTCCCCTGAGGCTGCAGATACGCAGTATTTT.

This clonotype turned up a few times. V usage is TRBV5-6 and J usage is TRBJ1-1; 7 bases map to TRBD1. Trimming at V came to 3 bases and at J to 5 bases, leaving 10 bases not matched to a gene. The CDR3 runs to 15 residues. CDR1 is SGHDT and CDR2 is YYEEEE in the germline V gene. The CDR3 DNA follows: TGTGCCAGCAGCTGGGACAGAGGACCGGGGACTGAAGCTTTCTTT. As protein: CASSWDRGPGTEAFF.

This chain connects TRBV7-3 to TRBJ2-3; TRBD2 agrees at 7 bases. The ends lost 6 bases at V and 7 bases at J; junction bases unmatched: 7. The length of the CDR3 is 13 residues. CDR1 SGHTA and CDR2 FQGTGA come from the germline V gene. The CDR3 spells CASRQPGGNTQYF. CDR3 sequence (DNA): TGTGCCAGCAGGCAACCCGGGGGGAATACGCAGTATTTT.

This clonotype was counted between two and nine times. The V and J genes are TRBV5-5 and TRBJ1-2; 7 nucleotides line up with TRBD1. Per the germline V gene, CDR1 is SGHKS and CDR2 is YYEKEE (reference sequence). The CDR3 sequence is 14 residues long. Losses at the gene ends were 5 bases for V and 4 bases for J; bases not matched to a gene: 8. CDR3 protein: CASSPASGGYGYTF. DNA for the CDR3: TGTGCCAGCAGTCCCGCCTCAGGGGGCTATGGCTACACCTTC.

This clonotype occurred a few times. The V and J genes are TRBV7-9 and TRBJ1-2; tentative D call: TRBD1 (6 bases). CDR1 is SEHNR and CDR2 is FQNEAQ in the germline V gene (reference sequence). This CDR3 is built from 14 residues. Trimming stripped 0 bases from V and 7 bases from J, with 12 bases between. The CDR3 sequence: CASSLADRLAGYTF. In DNA, the CDR3 is TGTGCCAGCAGCTTAGCAGACAGGTTAGCTGGCTACACCTTC.

The chain joins TRBV20-1 to TRBJ2-7; maybe TRBD2 (5 bases). With 0 bases removed from V and 2 bases from J, the gap between germline ends came to 14 bases. The CDR3 is 15 amino acids. Germline CDR1 reads DFQATT; CDR2 reads SNEGSKA (reference sequence). The CDR3 spells CSARDLERNTYEQYF. In DNA, the CDR3 is TGCAGTGCTAGAGATCTTGAGCGGAATACCTACGAGCAGTACTTC.

The V call is TRBV20-1, the J call TRBJ2-7; D not resolved. This CDR3 has 14 amino acids. V was shortened by 6 bases and J by 0 bases, with 15 bases between the two germline ends. Germline-derived CDR1 and CDR2 are DFQATT and SNEGSKA (reference sequence). The CDR3 loop reads CSAEPVGNSYEQYF. The CDR3 nucleotides read TGCAGTGCCGAACCGGTAGGCAACTCCTACGAGCAGTACTTC.

The V gene is TRBV7-9, the J gene TRBJ2-4, with 8 bases that match TRBD1. This CDR3 region has 15 residues. Trimming removed 5 bases from V and 4 bases from J; junction bases left unmatched: 7. Germline CDR1 and CDR2: SEHNR and FQNEAQ (reference sequence). CDR3 nucleotides: TGTGCCAGCAGCCTGACAGGGGAGAGAAAAAACATTCAGTACTTC. This sequence encodes CASSLTGERKNIQYF. The variable domain in full, completed from reference TRBV7-9 and TRBJ2-4, reads DTGVSQNPRHKITKRGQNVTFRCDPISEHNRLYWYRQTLGQGPEFLTYFQNEAQLEKSRLLSDRFSAERPKGSFSTLEIQRTEQGDSAMYLCASSLTGERKNIQYFGAGTRLSVL.